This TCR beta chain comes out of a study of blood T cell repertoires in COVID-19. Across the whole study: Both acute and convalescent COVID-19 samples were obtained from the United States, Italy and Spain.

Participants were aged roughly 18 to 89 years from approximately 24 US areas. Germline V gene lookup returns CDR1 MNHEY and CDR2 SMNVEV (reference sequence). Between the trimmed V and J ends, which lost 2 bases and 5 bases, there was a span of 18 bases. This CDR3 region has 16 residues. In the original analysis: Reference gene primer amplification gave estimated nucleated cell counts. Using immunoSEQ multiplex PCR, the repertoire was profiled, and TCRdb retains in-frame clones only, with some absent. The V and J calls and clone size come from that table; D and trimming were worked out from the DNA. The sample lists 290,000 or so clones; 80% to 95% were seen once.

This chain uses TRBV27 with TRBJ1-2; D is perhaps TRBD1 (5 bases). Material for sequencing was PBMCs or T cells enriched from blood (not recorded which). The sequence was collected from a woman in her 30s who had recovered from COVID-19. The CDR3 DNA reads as TGTGCCAGCAGTTTAGGGTCAGGGCACGTCGTATATGGCTACACCTTC. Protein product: CASSLGSGHVVYGYTF.